The next 12 T cell receptor beta chains were all read from a single sample in a study of blood T cell repertoires in COVID-19. Measured with immunoSEQ multiplex PCR; TCRdb has only the in-frame clones, and not every one. The sample has approximately 230,000 clones; about 90% are singletons. Sequences were obtained from peripheral blood. The origin of the receptors is a man aged 18 to 30 with active or convalescent COVID-19.

The chain is built from TRBV4-1 and TRBJ1-3; no reliable D call. The length of the CDR3 is 15 residues. The V gene's germline CDR1 is MGHRA and CDR2 YSYEKL. Trimming left V 2 bases short and J 2 bases short, with 10 bases between. The CDR3 sequence: CASSQSLTAGNTIYF. In nucleotides, the CDR3 is TGCGCCAGCAGCCAAAGTCTAACAGCTGGAAACACCATATATTTT.

The chain uses TRBV7-2 and TRBJ1-2; D gene uncertain. Germline V gene lookup returns CDR1 SGHTA and CDR2 FQGNSA. The length of the CDR3 is 15 residues. V lost 1 base and J lost 1, with 10 bases in between. The CDR3 DNA follows: TGTGCCAGCAGCTTAGACGTCGGTATTAACTATGGCTACACCTTC. It translates to CASSLDVGINYGYTF.

The chain couples TRBV7-8 to TRBJ2-6, with D tentatively TRBD2 (6 bases). Per germline, CDR1 SGHVS and CDR2 FQNEAQ. V lost 8 bases and J 3 bases, leaving 11 bases between the germline ends. The CDR3 covers 14 residues. The chain's CDR3 is CASVWGGGANVLTF. CDR3 in DNA: TGTGCCAGCGTGTGGGGAGGTGGGGCCAACGTCCTGACTTTC.

For the CDR3, the DNA is TGTGCCAGCAGCACGAAAGCGGGAGAAGCGGGGGAGCAGTACTTC. This sequence encodes CASSTKAGEAGEQYF. J is TRBJ2-7 and V is TRBV21-1; no check of the table's D call, TRBD2, against the DNA was made. TRBV21-1 is a pseudogene locus. The CDR3 loop spans 15 amino acids.

V usage is TRBV7-9 and J usage is TRBJ1-1; D uncertain. The CDR3 is 14 residues long. V lost 4 bases, J lost 6 bases, and 15 bases lay in between. Germline assignment: CDR1 SEHNR and CDR2 FQNEAQ (reference sequence). In nucleotides, the CDR3 is TGTGCCAGCAGCTCCGCCGGAGGGTTTTCTGAAGCTTTCTTT. It encodes CASSSAGGFSEAFF.

The J gene is TRBJ2-7, the V gene TRBV18; 9 bases agree with TRBD1. With V trimmed by 4 bases and J by 1 base, 14 bases remained unmatched. This CDR3 comprises 18 residues. The germline gives CDR1 KGHSH, CDR2 LQKENI. CDR3 DNA sequence: TGTGCCAGCTCACTCCAAGGGCCCCCGGGACAGGGTTCCTACGAGCAGTACTTC. Translated: CASSLQGPPGQGSYEQYF.

This chain joins TRBV28 and TRBJ1-4, with a weak D call TRBD1 (6 bases). V lost 9 bases and J lost 4, with 18 bases in between. The CDR3 length is 15 residues. The germline V gene has CDR1 MDHEN and CDR2 SYDVKM. For the CDR3, the DNA is TGTGCCAGTCGAGGGGCAGGGGCTTATAATGAAAAACTGTTTTTT. This translates into CASRGAGAYNEKLFF.

The chain combines TRBV7-2 with TRBJ2-5; D not resolved. Germline lookup yields CDR1 SGHTA and CDR2 FQGNSA. The germline V and J ends were trimmed by 3 bases and 3 bases, with 2 bases remaining between them. The CDR3 extends over 11 amino acids. The CDR3 loop is CASSFKETQYF. Here the CDR3 DNA reads TGTGCCAGCAGCTTTAAAGAGACCCAGTACTTC.

V and J are TRBV27 and TRBJ1-5; D unresolved. Germline assignment: CDR1 MNHEY and CDR2 SMNVEV (reference sequence). The CDR3 runs to 12 residues. V lost 6 bases to trimming and J lost 7 bases, with 10 bases between them. The CDR3 bases are TGTGCCAGCAGCCAGCCCGGGCAGCCCCAGCATTTT. Amino acids: CASSQPGQPQHF.

This chain joins TRBV10-2 and TRBJ2-7, with 12 bases fitting TRBD2. There are 14 residues in the CDR3. Trimming cost V 5 bases and J 5 bases; bases outside gene matches: 4. The germline V gene has CDR1 WSHSY and CDR2 SAAADI. The chain's CDR3 is CASSRTSGVHEQYF. CDR3 DNA sequence: TGCGCCAGCAGTAGGACTAGCGGGGTACACGAGCAGTACTTC.

The V and J genes are TRBV6-5 and TRBJ2-7; 12 nucleotides line up with TRBD2. With V trimmed by 6 bases and J by 1 base, 4 bases remained unmatched. The CDR3 totals 15 residues. Germline CDR1 reads MNHEY; CDR2 reads SVGAGI. CDR3 loop: CASRTSGGPSYEQYF. CDR3 nucleotides: TGTGCCAGCAGGACTAGCGGGGGCCCTTCCTACGAGCAGTACTTC.

The chain links TRBV7-2 to TRBJ1-3; TRBD1 is a possible D gene (6 bases). The CDR3 covers 16 residues. Per germline, CDR1 SGHTA and CDR2 FQGNSA. Trimming removed 5 bases from V and 0 bases from J, with 14 bases in between. CDR3 amino acids: CASSQEQGSSGNTIYF. The CDR3, as DNA: TGTGCCAGCAGCCAAGAACAGGGCAGCTCTGGAAACACCATATATTTT.